The 18 T cell receptor beta chains below were found in one sample sequenced in a study of cytomegalovirus exposure and HLA in healthy donors. TCRdb keeps only in-frame clones here, not all; method: immunoSEQ multiplex PCR. The sample has about 130,000 clones; roughly nine tenths are singletons. The sequenced material came from PBMCs. The receptors were gathered from a woman between 18 and 30 years old in good health and CMV-seronegative.

The V and J genes are TRBV7-9 and TRBJ1-4, with 8 bases identical to TRBD1. Germline V gene lookup returns CDR1 SEHNR and CDR2 FQNEAQ (reference sequence). Unmatched junction bases numbered 5, after V lost 0 bases and J lost 5 bases. CDR3 length: 16 residues. This chain's CDR3 is CASSLARTGRNEKLFF. The CDR3 region has the DNA TGTGCCAGCAGCTTAGCGAGGACAGGGAGAAATGAAAAACTGTTTTTT.

This chain uses TRBV4-1 with TRBJ2-4; D not certain. Trimming took 3 bases from V and 1 from J, leaving 13 bases between them. Germline assignment: CDR1 MGHRA and CDR2 YSYEKL. The CDR3 consists of 16 residues. In DNA, the CDR3 is TGCGCCAGCAGCCATGGCCGAGGAGTGGCCAAAAACATTCAGTACTTC. Translation gives CASSHGRGVAKNIQYF.

This clone has just one count. The rearrangement joins TRBV7-9 to TRBJ2-3, with D uncertain. Germline lookup yields CDR1 SEHNR and CDR2 FQNEAQ (reference sequence). The CDR3 length is 13 residues. Trimming cost V 1 base and J 1 base, with 3 bases left between them. CDR3 sequence: CASSLERTDTQYF. CDR3 nucleotides: TGTGCCAGCAGCTTAGAGCGCACAGATACGCAGTATTTT.

The chain has TRBV6-6 and TRBJ2-7, with TRBD2 matching 10 bases. CDR3 size: 15 residues. Germline trimming cut 6 bases from V and 0 bases from J; bases unmatched to any gene: 5. Germline CDR1 MNHNY, CDR2 SVGAGI (reference sequence). In nucleotides, the CDR3 is TGTGCCAGCAGGAAATCTAGCGGGAGCTCCTACGAGCAGTACTTC. It encodes CASRKSSGSSYEQYF.

The chain employs TRBV7-9 and TRBJ1-2; no clear D gene. Germline values: CDR1 SEHNR, CDR2 FQNEAQ (reference sequence). Trimming pared 2 bases from V and 6 bases from J, leaving 10 bases between. This CDR3 is 13 amino acids long. For the CDR3, the DNA is TGTGCCAGCAGCTTAACGGGTGCGGATGGCTACACCTTC. Protein sequence: CASSLTGADGYTF.

This chain joins TRBV10-2 and TRBJ2-5, with 14 bases fitting TRBD2. In germline, CDR1 is WSHSY, CDR2 SAAADI. The CDR3 consists of 17 residues. Trimming cost V 8 bases and J 5 bases; bases outside gene matches: 13. The CDR3 nucleotides read TGCGCCAGCTCATCCGGACTAGCGGGAGGAGCTTGGGAGACCCAGTACTTC. Its translation: CASSSGLAGGAWETQYF.

Only one count was recorded for this clone. The V and J genes are TRBV11-2 and TRBJ2-7; 11 bases align to TRBD2. This CDR3 contains 14 residues. V trimming: 6 bases; J trimming: 2 bases; junction bases outside the gene matches: 3. Germline V gene sequence: CDR1 SGHAT, CDR2 FQNNGV. The CDR3 is CASRRLAGTYEQYF. The CDR3 bases are TGTGCCAGCAGGCGACTAGCGGGGACCTACGAGCAGTACTTC. The entire variable domain, with the rest obtained from reference TRBV11-2 and TRBJ2-7, is as follows: EAGVAQSPRYKIIEKRQSVAFWCNPISGHATLYWYQQILGQGPKLLIQFQNNGVVDDSQLPKDRFSAERLKGVDSTLKIQPAKLEDSAVYLCASRRLAGTYEQYFGPGTRLTVT.

Written as DNA, the CDR3 is TGTGCCAGCAGCTTAACACAGGGGGACGAGCAGTACTTC. Translation: CASSLTQGDEQYF. This chain joins TRBV7-3 and TRBJ2-7; 8 bases align to TRBD1. There are 13 residues in the CDR3. Germline V lookup: CDR1 SGHTA, CDR2 FQGTGA. Trimming removed 0 bases from V and 5 bases from J; junction bases left unmatched: 0.

This clone was counted once. The V call is TRBV5-1, the J call TRBJ2-7; 9 bases are shared with TRBD1. Losses at the gene ends were 4 bases for V and 7 bases for J; bases not matched to a gene: 12. The CDR3 runs 15 residues. In germline, CDR1 is SGHRS, CDR2 YFSETQ. In DNA, the CDR3 is TGCGCCAGCAGCATCTCCAGCGGGACAGGGAGGGAGCAGTACTTC. Amino acids: CASSISSGTGREQYF. The whole variable domain, remainder taken from reference TRBV5-1 and TRBJ2-7, is KAGVTQTPRYLIKTRGQQVTLSCSPISGHRSVSWYQQTPGQGLQFLFEYFSETQRNKGNFPGRFSGRQFSNSRSEMNVSTLELGDSALYLCASSISSGTGREQYFGPGTRLTVT.

This clone appeared once. The rearrangement joins TRBV6-5 to TRBJ2-5; D not resolved. The CDR3 has 12 residues. The germline V gene encodes CDR1 MNHEY and CDR2 SVGAGI. With 6 bases removed from V and 2 bases from J, the gap between germline ends came to 7 bases. The CDR3 nucleotides read TGTGCCAGCAGATTCTATCAAGAGACCCAGTACTTC. Translation gives CASRFYQETQYF.

The chain combines TRBV15 with TRBJ2-7; TRBD1 might be the D (5 bases). V was pared by 0 bases and J by 0 bases, with 18 bases between. The CDR3 totals 18 residues. The germline V gene encodes CDR1 LNHNV and CDR2 YYDKDF (reference sequence). CDR3 region: CATSRDVVGHIPSYEQYF. As DNA, the CDR3 is TGTGCCACCAGCAGAGATGTTGTTGGACACATCCCCTCCTACGAGCAGTACTTC.

This chain links TRBV4-1 with TRBJ1-3; D gene ambiguous. CDR1 MGHRA and CDR2 YSYEKL come from the germline V gene. V was shortened by 2 bases and J by 4 bases, with 9 bases between the two germline ends. The length of the CDR3 is 14 residues. In DNA, the CDR3 is TGCGCCAGCAGCCAAATACCGGGGGGAAACACCATATATTTT. Its protein is CASSQIPGGNTIYF.

This clone came up a few times. The chain joins TRBV5-6 to TRBJ1-5; D may be TRBD1 (6 bases). From germline, CDR1 is SGHDT and CDR2 YYEEEE. V was clipped by 4 bases and J by 5 bases, with 19 bases between them. This CDR3 spans 16 amino acids. The CDR3 here is CASSLQGFGPHQPQHF. For the CDR3, the DNA is TGTGCCAGCAGCCTACAGGGATTTGGCCCCCATCAGCCCCAGCATTTT. The full variable domain, in which reference TRBV5-6 and TRBJ1-5 provide the parts outside the CDR3, is DAGVTQSPTHLIKTRGQQVTLRCSPKSGHDTVSWYQQALGQGPQFIFQYYEEEERQRGNFPDRFSGHQFPNYSSELNVNALLLGDSALYLCASSLQGFGPHQPQHFGDGTRLSIL.

This chain joins TRBV13 and TRBJ2-1, with 8 positions matching TRBD2. The length of the CDR3 is 19 residues. Germline V gives CDR1 PRHDT, CDR2 FYEKMQ (reference sequence). The trim removed 6 bases at V and 0 bases at J, leaving 16 bases unmatched. The chain's CDR3 is CASSSAASGSAASYNEQFF. CDR3 coding DNA: TGTGCCAGCAGTTCAGCCGCTAGCGGGTCGGCCGCCTCCTACAATGAGCAGTTCTTC.

This chain uses TRBV7-8 with TRBJ2-5; TRBD2 matches 8 bases. The ends lost 5 bases at V and 2 bases at J; junction bases unmatched: 7. Germline V gene sequence: CDR1 SGHVS, CDR2 FQNEAQ. CDR3 size: 15 residues. The CDR3 reads CASSLSGSGQETQYF. The CDR3 region has the DNA TGTGCCAGCAGCCTGAGCGGGAGCGGGCAAGAGACCCAGTACTTC.

The table lists this clone with a few counts. The chain is built from TRBV9 and TRBJ1-4, with D unclear. Germline CDR1 SGDLS, CDR2 YYNGEE. The CDR3 is 15 amino acids. The V gene lost 4 bases and the J gene lost 0 bases, with 10 bases spanning the gap. DNA of the CDR3: TGTGCCAGCAGCCCTCAGACAACAACTAATGAAAAACTGTTTTTT. Amino acids: CASSPQTTTNEKLFF.

V gene TRBV4-1 combines with J gene TRBJ2-7, with D possibly being TRBD1 (5 bases). V lost 1 base to trimming and J lost 7 bases, with 11 bases between them. CDR3 length: 13 amino acids. Per the germline V gene, CDR1 is MGHRA and CDR2 is YSYEKL. As DNA, the CDR3 is TGCGCCAGCAGCCAAGCAGGGTTCGGGGAGCAGTACTTC. Its translation is CASSQAGFGEQYF.

The chain recombines TRBV27 with TRBJ2-2, with no clear D. CDR1 and CDR2 (germline): MNHEY, SMNVEV (reference sequence). The CDR3 consists of 12 residues. The V gene lost 6 bases and the J gene lost 6 bases, with 8 bases spanning the gap. The CDR3, as DNA: TGTGCCAGCAGCCATAGTCCCGGGGAGCTGTTTTTT. It codes for CASSHSPGELFF.